One and the same sample provided the 27 T cell receptor beta chains below, sequenced in a study of control samples from healthy donors and cancer patients (dated by TCRdb to 2018 to 2021). The library relied on the immunoSEQ multiplex PCR assay. TCRdb took over this immuneACCESS table, retaining in-frame rearrangements with V and J assigned. Such tables are incomplete; in checked studies, under half of the missing clones stem from an unresolved V gene, and the remainder is unexplained. A total of about 34,000 clones appear in this sample, 85% to 90% of them only once. The ten largest clones add up to about 1.6% of the sample. The sequenced sample consisted of PBMCs. The receptors here all came from a woman aged 40-49 years with lung cancer.

The CDR3 DNA sequence: TGTGCCATCAGTGAGTCCGGACAGCTCAAAGCTTTCTTT. Protein: CAISESGQLKAFF. This chain joins TRBV10-3 and TRBJ1-1; D is possibly TRBD1 (6 bases). V lost 0 bases and J lost 9, with 11 bases in between. The germline CDR1 and CDR2 sequences are ENHRY and SYGVKD. CDR3 size: 13 residues.

The rearrangement uses TRBV4-2 and TRBJ1-5; D gene ambiguous. The CDR3 extends over 12 amino acids. Germline V lookup: CDR1 LGHNA, CDR2 YNFKEQ. In DNA form, the CDR3 reads TGTGCAGGAGCGTATAGCAATCAGCCCCAGCATTTT. It translates to CAGAYSNQPQHF.

The chain employs TRBV25-1 and TRBJ1-3, with D perhaps TRBD1 (5 bases). Germline CDR1 reads MGHDK; CDR2 reads SYGVNS. The length of the CDR3 is 15 residues. V shed 1 base and J shed 3 bases, with 10 bases lying between them. The DNA for the CDR3 is TGTGCCAGCAGTGAATGGGGGGGAGATGGAAACACCATATATTTT. Its translation is CASSEWGGDGNTIYF. The entire variable domain, with the rest obtained from reference TRBV25-1 and TRBJ1-3, is as follows: EADIYQTPRYLVIGTGKKITLECSQTMGHDKMYWYQQDPGMELHLIHYSYGVNSTEKGDLSSESTVSRIRTEHFPLTLESARPSHTSQYLCASSEWGGDGNTIYFGEGSWLTVV.

This clone was counted once. This rearrangement joins TRBV3-1 (or the pseudogene TRBV3-2) to TRBJ2-7, with D perhaps TRBD1 (5 bases). V shed 2 bases and J shed 3 bases, with 14 bases lying between them. This CDR3 has 15 residues. Germline CDR1 and CDR2: LGHDT and YNNKEL (reference sequence). The CDR3 is CASSQRGIGDYEQYF. CDR3 sequence (DNA): TGTGCCAGCAGCCAAAGGGGCATTGGGGACTACGAGCAGTACTTC.

This clone was seen just once. V usage is TRBV28 and J usage is TRBJ2-7; 7 positions agree with TRBD2. V trimming: 1 base; J trimming: 4 bases; junction bases outside the gene matches: 4. The CDR3 runs to 14 residues. Germline V lookup: CDR1 MDHEN, CDR2 SYDVKM. The CDR3 loop reads CASSLSASGYEQYF. The CDR3 DNA reads TGTGCCAGCAGTTTATCGGCTAGCGGTTACGAGCAGTACTTC. Full variable domain (outside the CDR3, taken from reference TRBV28 and TRBJ2-7): DVKVTQSSRYLVKRTGEKVFLECVQDMDHENMFWYRQDPGLGLRLIYFSYDVKMKEKGDIPEGYSVSREKKERFSLILESASTNQTSMYLCASSLSASGYEQYFGPGTRLTVT.

The chain has TRBV19 and TRBJ2-5; tentative D call: TRBD1 (6 bases). Trimming pared 6 bases from V and 3 bases from J, leaving 11 bases between. The germline CDR1 and CDR2 sequences are LNHDA and SQIVND (reference sequence). The CDR3 spans 13 residues. The DNA of the CDR3 is TGTGCCAGTAGGCCCAGGGGCGAAGAGACCCAGTACTTC. Its translation: CASRPRGEETQYF.

J is TRBJ1-2 and V is TRBV6-5; tentative D call: TRBD1 (5 bases). The CDR3 has 15 amino acids. With 0 bases removed from V and 2 bases from J, the gap between germline ends came to 10 bases. CDR1 is MNHEY and CDR2 is SVGAGI in the germline V gene. The CDR3 DNA sequence: TGTGCCAGCAGTTACTCGAATCGGGGGAACTATGGCTACACCTTC. It codes for CASSYSNRGNYGYTF.

This clone came up once. The rearrangement uses TRBV5-1 and TRBJ2-3; D call uncertain. Trimming removed 4 bases at V and 3 bases at J, with 3 bases between. Germline CDR1 reads SGHRS; CDR2 reads YFSETQ. The CDR3 is 11 amino acids. CDR3 residues: CASSVTDTQYF. As DNA, the CDR3 is TGCGCCAGCAGCGTGACAGATACGCAGTATTTT.

In its sample, this clone was seen once. V gene TRBV6-4 combines with J gene TRBJ2-3; 10 nucleotides match TRBD1. Trimming at V came to 1 base and at J to 1 base, leaving 2 bases not matched to a gene. Per germline, CDR1 MRHNA and CDR2 SNTAGT. The CDR3 covers 16 residues. CDR3 in DNA: TGTGCCAGCAGTGACTTCGGACAGGGGGGCACAGATACGCAGTATTTT. It encodes CASSDFGQGGTDTQYF.

The gene calls are TRBV7-2 and TRBJ2-5, with D perhaps given as TRBD1 or TRBD2 (5 bases each). With 3 bases removed from V and 2 bases from J, the gap between germline ends came to 10 bases. The CDR3 runs 14 residues. CDR1 and CDR2 (germline): SGHTA, FQGNSA. This CDR3 is CASSFGAGQETQYF. The CDR3 coding sequence is TGTGCCAGCAGCTTCGGGGCAGGGCAAGAGACCCAGTACTTC.

This clone was picked up one time. V usage is TRBV19 and J usage is TRBJ2-3; the match to TRBD1 covers 9 bases. With V trimmed by 3 bases and J by 1 base, 8 bases remained unmatched. Germline V CDR1 and CDR2: LNHDA, SQIVND (reference sequence). This CDR3 has 17 residues. The CDR3 coding sequence is TGTGCCAGTAGTATGGCAACAGGGGGCGCGGGCACAGATACGCAGTATTTT. Its protein product is CASSMATGGAGTDTQYF.

This clone has only a few counts. This rearrangement joins TRBV28 to TRBJ1-1; weak D call: TRBD1 (6 bases). Per the germline V gene, CDR1 is MDHEN and CDR2 is SYDVKM. There are 8 residues in the CDR3. The DNA for the CDR3 is TGTACAACAGGGGAAGCTTTCTTT. Translation: CTTGEAFF.

The chain recombines TRBV9 with TRBJ1-2; D gene ambiguous. CDR1 is SGDLS and CDR2 is YYNGEE in the germline V gene. The CDR3 loop spans 11 amino acids. With 3 bases removed from V and 7 bases from J, the gap between germline ends came to 7 bases. This CDR3 reads CASSALGGYTF. The CDR3 nucleotides are TGTGCCAGCAGCGCCCTCGGTGGCTACACCTTC.

The chain has TRBV18 and TRBJ2-7; 7 nucleotides line up with TRBD1. This CDR3 has 15 amino acids. Germline V gene data show CDR1 as KGHSH and CDR2 as LQKENI. Trimming at V came to 0 bases and at J to 2 bases, leaving 4 bases not matched to a gene. The DNA of the CDR3 is TGTGCCAGCTCACCACCGGACAGGTCGCCCTACGAGCAGTACTTC. Amino acid sequence: CASSPPDRSPYEQYF.

This clone showed up just a few times. The chain carries TRBV24-1 and TRBJ2-1, with TRBD2 identical over 7 bases. V trimming: 2 bases; J trimming: 12 bases; junction bases outside the gene matches: 9. Germline loops: CDR1 KGHDR, CDR2 SFDVKD. The CDR3 has 14 residues. The CDR3 loop reads CATSDWSGVIRQFF. The CDR3 DNA follows: TGTGCCACCAGTGATTGGAGCGGGGTCATTAGGCAGTTCTTC.

The chain uses TRBV18 and TRBJ2-1; D may be TRBD2 (5 bases). CDR3 length: 13 residues. V was cut by 2 bases and J by 5 bases, with 7 bases left in between. The germline gives CDR1 KGHSH, CDR2 LQKENI. CDR3 residues: CASSPDYDNEQFF. In nucleotides, the CDR3 is TGTGCCAGCTCACCAGACTACGACAATGAGCAGTTCTTC. Looking up the rest from reference TRBV18 and TRBJ2-1 gives the full variable domain: NAGVMQNPRHLVRRRGQEARLRCSPMKGHSHVYWYRQLPEEGLKFMVYLQKENIIDESGMPKERFSAEFPKEGPSILRIQQVVRGDSAAYFCASSPDYDNEQFFGPGTRLTVL.

This chain connects TRBV7-3 to TRBJ2-7; 8 nucleotides line up with TRBD1. Germline-derived CDR1 and CDR2 are SGHTA and FQGTGA. The CDR3 has 15 residues. V lost 5 bases, J lost 2 bases, and 8 bases stayed unmatched. This CDR3 is CASSPDRGPPYEQYF. The CDR3 coding sequence is TGTGCCAGCAGCCCCGACAGGGGACCCCCCTACGAGCAGTACTTC. Variable domain in full (rest from reference TRBV7-3 and TRBJ2-7): GAGVSQTPSNKVTEKGKYVELRCDPISGHTALYWYRQSLGQGPEFLIYFQGTGAADDSGLPNDRFFAVRPEGSVSTLKIQRTERGDSAVYLCASSPDRGPPYEQYFGPGTRLTVT.

The chain recombines TRBV2 with TRBJ2-2; tentatively, D is TRBD2 (5 bases). Germline CDR1 SNHLY, CDR2 FYNNEI. This CDR3 is built from 14 residues. V lost 7 bases, J lost 0 bases, and 9 bases lay in between. CDR3 bases: TGTGCCAGCAAAGAGGGATCGAACACCGGGGAGCTGTTTTTT. Translating it yields CASKEGSNTGELFF.

The V call is TRBV5-1, the J call TRBJ1-3, with 8 bases aligning to TRBD1. CDR3 length: 15 amino acids. Germline assignment: CDR1 SGHRS and CDR2 YFSETQ. V shed 4 bases, J shed 3 bases, and the junction held 6 bases outside the gene matches. The CDR3 DNA sequence: TGCGCCAGCAGCACCCGAACAGGGGGTGGAAACACCATATATTTT. Its protein product is CASSTRTGGGNTIYF.

The CDR3 region is CASSLGGSGTYGYTF. CDR3 coding DNA: TGTGCCAGCAGCTTAGGGGGAAGTGGGACCTATGGCTACACCTTC. The chain has TRBV11-3 and TRBJ1-2; D is possibly TRBD1 (5 bases). Germline values: CDR1 SGHNT, CDR2 YENEEA. Trimming took 1 base from V and 4 from J, leaving 13 bases between them. This CDR3 contains 15 residues.

This chain uses TRBV9 with TRBJ2-7, with 10 bases identical to TRBD2. Trimming cost V 0 bases and J 3 bases; bases outside gene matches: 6. Per the germline V gene, CDR1 is SGDLS and CDR2 is YYNGEE. The CDR3 is 16 residues long. The CDR3 reads CASSVDGGTSVYEQYF. DNA of the CDR3: TGTGCCAGCAGCGTAGATGGTGGGACTAGCGTCTACGAGCAGTACTTC.

V and J are TRBV19 and TRBJ2-1; D uncertain. Germline CDR1 and CDR2: LNHDA and SQIVND (reference sequence). The V gene lost 7 bases and the J gene lost 2 bases, with 15 bases spanning the gap. The CDR3 runs to 15 residues. CDR3 in DNA: TGTGCCAGTACCATGCGGCAGGCCCCCTACAATGAGCAGTTCTTC. The encoded protein is CASTMRQAPYNEQFF.

The chain joins TRBV11-3 to TRBJ1-1, with 7 nucleotides matching TRBD1. Germline values: CDR1 SGHNT, CDR2 YENEEA. The junction had 5 bases not matched to a gene; V was cut back by 4 bases and J by 0 bases. This CDR3 is built from 15 residues. The CDR3 sequence is CASSSGTAMNTEAFF. Here the CDR3 DNA reads TGTGCCAGCAGCTCCGGGACAGCCATGAACACTGAAGCTTTCTTT.

J is TRBJ1-3 and V is TRBV6-5; TRBD1 might be the D (5 bases). V gave up 4 bases and J gave up 4 bases, with 8 bases separating them. The CDR3 runs to 13 residues. Germline V gene sequence: CDR1 MNHEY, CDR2 SVGAGI. The CDR3 protein is CASSSGRGNTIYF. CDR3 DNA sequence: TGTGCCAGCAGTTCAGGGAGAGGAAACACCATATATTTT.

The chain recombines TRBV5-4 with TRBJ1-1; 7 bases align to TRBD1. In germline, CDR1 is SGHNT, CDR2 YYREEE (reference sequence). Trimming cost V 2 bases and J 10 bases; bases outside gene matches: 11. CDR3 length: 14 residues. The CDR3 nucleotides read TGTGCCAGCAGCTTCTTTGACAGGGAGTTAGTAGCTTTCTTT. Residues: CASSFFDRELVAFF. The full variable domain, its missing parts supplied by reference TRBV5-4 and TRBJ1-1, is ETGVTQSPTHLIKTRGQQVTLRCSSQSGHNTVSWYQQALGQGPQFIFQYYREEENGRGNFPPRFSGLQFPNYSSELNVNALELDDSALYLCASSFFDRELVAFFGQGTRLTVV.

This clone was seen once. The V call is TRBV5-6, the J call TRBJ1-4; D call uncertain. Trimming cost V 0 bases and J 8 bases, with 8 bases left between them. CDR1 is SGHDT, CDR2 YYEEEE, per germline. The length of the CDR3 is 13 residues. DNA of the CDR3: TGTGCCAGCAGCTTGGGACTTCGGGAAAAACTGTTTTTT. Residues: CASSLGLREKLFF.

This chain uses TRBV3-1 (or the pseudogene TRBV3-2) with TRBJ2-5; the match to TRBD1 covers 7 bases. The CDR3 totals 12 residues. Germline loops: CDR1 LGHDT, CDR2 YNNKEL (reference sequence). Trimming cost V 7 bases and J 5 bases; bases outside gene matches: 4. The CDR3 bases are TGTGCCAGCACAGGGGGTCGTGAGACCCAGTACTTC. Translated: CASTGGRETQYF.